This T cell receptor beta chain emerged from a study of cytomegalovirus exposure and HLA in healthy donors. Germline loops: CDR1 MDHEN, CDR2 SYDVKM. V lost 6 bases, J lost 7 bases, and 12 bases stayed unmatched. The CDR3 contains 16 residues. Vbeta (60) and Jbeta (13) primers were used in the PCR. Sequenced by immunoSEQ multiplex PCR; TCRdb stores in-frame clones only, minus some. The table shows 70,000 to 95,000 clones, with around 80% occurring only once. The sequence was collected from a man aged 25 to 40 in good health and CMV-seropositive. The sample comprised PBMCs. This rearrangement joins TRBV28 to TRBJ2-3, with TRBD2 identical over 11 bases. CDR3 nucleotides: TGTGCCAGCAGAGCGACTAGCGGGGTCCCCTCCTATACGCAGTATTTT. Protein: CASRATSGVPSYTQYF.